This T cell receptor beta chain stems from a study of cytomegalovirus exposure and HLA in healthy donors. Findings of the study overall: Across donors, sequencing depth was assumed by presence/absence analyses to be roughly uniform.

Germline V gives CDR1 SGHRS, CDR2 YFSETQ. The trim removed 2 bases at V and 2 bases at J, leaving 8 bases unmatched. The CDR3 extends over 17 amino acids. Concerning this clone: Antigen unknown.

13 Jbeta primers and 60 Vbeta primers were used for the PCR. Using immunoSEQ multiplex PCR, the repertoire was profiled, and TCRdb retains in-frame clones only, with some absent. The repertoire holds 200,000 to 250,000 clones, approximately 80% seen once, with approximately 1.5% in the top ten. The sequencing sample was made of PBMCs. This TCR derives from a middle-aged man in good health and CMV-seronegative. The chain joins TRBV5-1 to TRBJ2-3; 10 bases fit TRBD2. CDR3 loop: CASSLGAGGPLTDTQYF. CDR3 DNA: TGCGCCAGCAGCTTAGGAGCGGGAGGGCCCCTCACAGATACGCAGTATTTT.